These T cell receptor beta chains were read from a single sample in a study of blood T cell repertoires in COVID-19. The data were produced by immunoSEQ multiplex PCR, yet TCRdb's version contains in-frame clones alone and is incomplete. The table has over 120,000 clones, 70% to 80% seen once; the top ten hold less than 5%. The source material was peripheral blood. Receptors were obtained from a woman in her 70s with COVID-19, enrolled during active disease. CDR3s include the opening cysteine and the closing phenylalanine or tryptophan. Each record gives: V gene, J gene, CDR3 protein.

v_call: TRBV7-3; j_call: TRBJ1-2; cdr3_aa: CASSPSRESPSGYTF
v_call: TRBV5-8; j_call: TRBJ2-5; cdr3_aa: CASSRQQGAQYF
v_call: TRBV19; j_call: TRBJ1-5; cdr3_aa: CASGTGKSNQPQHF
v_call: TRBV3-1/TRBV3-2; j_call: TRBJ1-2; cdr3_aa: CASSQQGYYGYTF
v_call: TRBV18; j_call: TRBJ1-6; cdr3_aa: CASSPTRGNSPLHF
v_call: TRBV12-3/TRBV12-4; j_call: TRBJ1-2; cdr3_aa: CASSARDRWGYTF
v_call: TRBV7-8; j_call: TRBJ2-5; cdr3_aa: CASSLVVLGETQYF
v_call: TRBV3-1/TRBV3-2; j_call: TRBJ2-4; cdr3_aa: CASSQVSQQNIQYF
v_call: TRBV19; j_call: TRBJ2-6; cdr3_aa: CASSISVTGGANVLTF
v_call: TRBV7-2; j_call: TRBJ1-1; cdr3_aa: CASSSGQPTTEAFF
v_call: TRBV9; j_call: TRBJ1-2; cdr3_aa: CASSVGGDYGYTF
v_call: TRBV6-5; j_call: TRBJ1-1; cdr3_aa: CASSYSSTGMTEAFF
v_call: TRBV14; j_call: TRBJ2-1; cdr3_aa: CASSHPGLGLNEQFF
v_call: TRBV7-2; j_call: TRBJ1-6; cdr3_aa: CASSLWGQGGNNNSPLHF
v_call: TRBV4-3; j_call: TRBJ1-4; cdr3_aa: CASSPSDSPNEKLFF
v_call: TRBV7-8; j_call: TRBJ2-3; cdr3_aa: CASSLEPLAGGTDTQYF
v_call: TRBV3-1/TRBV3-2; j_call: TRBJ1-1; cdr3_aa: CASSLRGGTEAFF
v_call: TRBV19; j_call: TRBJ2-5; cdr3_aa: CASSIDAGGQETQYF
v_call: TRBV4-1; j_call: TRBJ1-2; cdr3_aa: CASSQQVANYGYTF
v_call: TRBV3-1/TRBV3-2; j_call: TRBJ2-3; cdr3_aa: CASSLTGTSGTDTQYF
v_call: TRBV27; j_call: TRBJ1-6; cdr3_aa: CASSFSNSPLHF
v_call: TRBV28; j_call: TRBJ1-4; cdr3_aa: CASSSGQSFATNEKLFF
v_call: TRBV7-9; j_call: TRBJ1-3; cdr3_aa: CASSWTRDSGNTIYF
v_call: TRBV3-1/TRBV3-2; j_call: TRBJ2-7; cdr3_aa: CASSQVGGYEQYF